The 10 T cell receptor beta chains presented below share a single source sample, sequenced in a study of vaccination effects on CD4 cells after COVID-19. Profiling relied on immunoSEQ multiplex PCR, and the TCRdb table lists in-frame clones only, not all of them. The table has about 41,000 clones, 70% seen once. Antigen-specific CD4+ T cell clonotypes were called by their expansion after viral peptide-pool culture in ViraFEST. Investigators separated out CD4+ T cells once around nine days of culture had passed. Negative nucleocapsid antibody tests before and after vaccination confirmed no previous SARS-CoV-2 infection. These receptors' targets are unknown. The sample was CD4+ T cells from PBMCs cultured with HCoV-OC43 spike peptides, taken before COVID-19 vaccination. Stated subset: HCoV-OC43 spike overlapping peptide pool stimulation. These receptors were collected from a human donor who received a COVID-19 vaccine.

This chain links TRBV6-5 with TRBJ2-7, with 8 positions matching TRBD2. The trim removed 7 bases at V and 6 bases at J, leaving 8 bases unmatched. The CDR3 loop spans 13 amino acids. Germline V CDR1 and CDR2: MNHEY, SVGAGI. The DNA for the CDR3 is TGTGCCAGCACCACCGGGGGGGGGTTCGAGCAGTACTTC. It encodes CASTTGGGFEQYF.

This clone appeared a few times. This chain uses TRBV3-1 (or the pseudogene TRBV3-2) with TRBJ1-2; possibly TRBD1 for D (5 bases). V lost 4 bases to trimming and J lost 4 bases, with 16 bases between them. The CDR3 is 15 amino acids. From germline, CDR1 is LGHDT and CDR2 YNNKEL (reference sequence). The CDR3, as DNA: TGTGCCAGCAGCCTAACGGGGGAAGGTGGCTATGGCTACACCTTC. It specifies CASSLTGEGGYGYTF.

The sample holds a few counts of this clone. The chain carries TRBV4-1 and TRBJ1-2, with D possibly being TRBD1 (6 bases). The CDR3 runs 14 residues. V was pared by 2 bases and J by 8 bases, with 15 bases between. Germline values: CDR1 MGHRA, CDR2 YSYEKL. The CDR3 region is CASSQTGLSRGYTF. In nucleotides, the CDR3 is TGCGCCAGCAGCCAAACAGGGCTAAGTAGGGGCTACACCTTC.

Many counts were recorded for this clone. V is TRBV28 and J is TRBJ1-2, with D uncertain. The CDR3 length is 12 residues. Germline V gives CDR1 MDHEN, CDR2 SYDVKM. Trimming removed 6 bases at V and 7 bases at J, with 12 bases between. The CDR3 nucleotides read TGTGCCAGCAGCCCCTTTGCCTTTGGCTACACCTTC. Protein sequence: CASSPFAFGYTF.

The chain carries TRBV19 and TRBJ1-2; 7 nucleotides align to TRBD1. V shed 4 bases, J shed 4 bases, and the junction held 3 bases outside the gene matches. The CDR3 is 13 residues long. Germline CDR1 and CDR2: LNHDA and SQIVND (reference sequence). This chain's CDR3 is CASSKDRSYGYTF. The CDR3 DNA sequence: TGTGCCAGTAGTAAGGACAGGTCCTATGGCTACACCTTC.

The rearrangement links TRBV6-2 or TRBV6-3 to TRBJ1-1; D possibly corresponds to TRBD1 (6 bases). This CDR3 has 13 amino acids. The V end lost 6 bases, the J end lost 5 bases, and 13 bases lay between the germline ends. Germline V CDR1 and CDR2: MNHEY, SVGEGT. The CDR3 sequence is CASSRGQRTEAFF. CDR3 DNA: TGTGCCAGCAGCCGTGGACAGAGGACTGAAGCTTTCTTT.

This clone was seen a single time. The V call is TRBV18, the J call TRBJ2-3; D not certain. Per the germline V gene, CDR1 is KGHSH and CDR2 is LQKENI. V was pared by 3 bases and J by 0 bases, with 10 bases between. The CDR3 runs 15 residues. As DNA, the CDR3 is TGTGCCAGCTCACCTGAGAACCCCAGCACAGATACGCAGTATTTT. Amino acid sequence: CASSPENPSTDTQYF.

The genes are TRBV18 and TRBJ2-1, with 9 bases fitting TRBD1. The junction had 8 bases not matched to a gene; V was cut back by 3 bases and J by 8 bases. The CDR3 is 15 amino acids. The germline CDR1 and CDR2 sequences are KGHSH and LQKENI. The CDR3 region is CASSPGTGNFDEQFF. As DNA, the CDR3 is TGTGCCAGCTCACCCGGGACAGGGAATTTCGATGAGCAGTTCTTC.

A few counts support this clone. J is TRBJ1-6 and V is TRBV7-9, with unresolved D. The germline V and J ends were trimmed by 1 base and 9 bases, with 16 bases remaining between them. CDR1 and CDR2 (germline): SEHNR, FQNEAQ (reference sequence). This CDR3 region has 16 residues. In DNA, the CDR3 is TGTGCCAGCAGCTTAGTTGGTGGATCCGTTAGTTCACCCCTCCACTTT. Its protein product is CASSLVGGSVSSPLHF.

The V call is TRBV18, the J call TRBJ2-7, with 10 bases identical to TRBD2. Germline-derived CDR1 and CDR2 are KGHSH and LQKENI. The CDR3 extends over 16 amino acids. The V gene end was trimmed by 5 bases and the J gene end by 3 bases; junction bases not matched to a gene: 10. The CDR3 DNA reads TGTGCCAGCTCAACGAGGACTAGCGGAACCCTCTACGAGCAGTACTTC. Protein: CASSTRTSGTLYEQYF.